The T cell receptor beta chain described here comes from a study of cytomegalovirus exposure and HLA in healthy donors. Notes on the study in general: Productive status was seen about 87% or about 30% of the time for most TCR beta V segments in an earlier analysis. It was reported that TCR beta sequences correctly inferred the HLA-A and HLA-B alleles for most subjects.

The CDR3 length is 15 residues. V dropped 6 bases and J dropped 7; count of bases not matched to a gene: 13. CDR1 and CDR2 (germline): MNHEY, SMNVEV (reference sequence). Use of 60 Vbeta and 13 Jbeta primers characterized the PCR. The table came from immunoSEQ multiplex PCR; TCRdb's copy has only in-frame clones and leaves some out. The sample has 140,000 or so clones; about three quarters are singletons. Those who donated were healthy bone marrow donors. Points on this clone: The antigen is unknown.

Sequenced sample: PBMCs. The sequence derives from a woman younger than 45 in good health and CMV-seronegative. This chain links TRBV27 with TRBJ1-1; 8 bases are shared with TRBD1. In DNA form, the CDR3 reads TGTGCCAGCAGCCAGTACCAAGGACAGGGCATTGAAGCTTTCTTT. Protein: CASSQYQGQGIEAFF.